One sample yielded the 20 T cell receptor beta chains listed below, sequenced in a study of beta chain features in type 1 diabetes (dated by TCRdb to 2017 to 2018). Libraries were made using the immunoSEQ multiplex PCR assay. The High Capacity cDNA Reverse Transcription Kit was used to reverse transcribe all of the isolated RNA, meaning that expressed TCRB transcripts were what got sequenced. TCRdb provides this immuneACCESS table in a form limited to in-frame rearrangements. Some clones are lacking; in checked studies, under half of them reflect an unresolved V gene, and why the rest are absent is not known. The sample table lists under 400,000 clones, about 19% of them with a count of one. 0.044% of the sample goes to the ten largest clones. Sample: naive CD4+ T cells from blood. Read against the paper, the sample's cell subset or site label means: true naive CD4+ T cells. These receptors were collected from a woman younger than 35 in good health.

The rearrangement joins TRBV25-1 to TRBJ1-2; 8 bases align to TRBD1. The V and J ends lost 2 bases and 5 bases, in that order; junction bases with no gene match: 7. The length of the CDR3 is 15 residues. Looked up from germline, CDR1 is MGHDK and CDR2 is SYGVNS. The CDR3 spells CASSESGQGSYGYTF. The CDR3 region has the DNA TGTGCCAGCAGTGAAAGCGGACAGGGATCGTATGGCTACACCTTC.

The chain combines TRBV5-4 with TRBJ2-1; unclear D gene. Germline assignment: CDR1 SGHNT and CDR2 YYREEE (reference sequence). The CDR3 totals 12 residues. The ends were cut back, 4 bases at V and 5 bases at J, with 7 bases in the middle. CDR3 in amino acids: CASSARNNEQFF. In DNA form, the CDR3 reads TGTGCCAGCAGCGCGCGTAACAATGAGCAGTTCTTC.

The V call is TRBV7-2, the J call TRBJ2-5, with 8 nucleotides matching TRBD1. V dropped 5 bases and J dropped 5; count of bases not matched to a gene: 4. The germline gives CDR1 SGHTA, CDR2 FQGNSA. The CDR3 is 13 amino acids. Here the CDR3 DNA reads TGTGCCAGCAGCCCCCGGACAGGGGAGACCCAGTACTTC. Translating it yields CASSPRTGETQYF.

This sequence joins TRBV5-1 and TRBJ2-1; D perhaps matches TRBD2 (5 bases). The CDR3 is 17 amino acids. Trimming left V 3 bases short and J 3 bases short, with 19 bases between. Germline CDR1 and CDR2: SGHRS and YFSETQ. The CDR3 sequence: CASSYFTGMNFYNEQFF. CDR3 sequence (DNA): TGCGCCAGCAGCTACTTTACCGGGATGAACTTCTACAATGAGCAGTTCTTC.

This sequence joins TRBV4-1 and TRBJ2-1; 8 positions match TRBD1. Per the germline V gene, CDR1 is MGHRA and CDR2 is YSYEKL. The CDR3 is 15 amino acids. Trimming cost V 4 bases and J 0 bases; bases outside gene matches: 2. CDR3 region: CASSRTGSSYNEQFF. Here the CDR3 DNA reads TGCGCCAGCAGCCGGACAGGGAGCTCCTACAATGAGCAGTTCTTC.

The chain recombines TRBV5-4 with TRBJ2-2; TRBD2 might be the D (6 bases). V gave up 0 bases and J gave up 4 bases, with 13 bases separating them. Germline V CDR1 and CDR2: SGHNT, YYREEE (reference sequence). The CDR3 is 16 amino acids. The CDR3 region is CASSLAQRGSTGELFF. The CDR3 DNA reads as TGTGCCAGCAGCTTGGCCCAACGGGGGAGCACCGGGGAGCTGTTTTTT.

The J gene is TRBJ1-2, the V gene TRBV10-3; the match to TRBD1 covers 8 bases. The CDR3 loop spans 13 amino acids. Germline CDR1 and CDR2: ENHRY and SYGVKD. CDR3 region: CASNPTGGYGYTF. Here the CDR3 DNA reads TGTGCTTCGAACCCTACAGGGGGCTATGGCTACACCTTC.

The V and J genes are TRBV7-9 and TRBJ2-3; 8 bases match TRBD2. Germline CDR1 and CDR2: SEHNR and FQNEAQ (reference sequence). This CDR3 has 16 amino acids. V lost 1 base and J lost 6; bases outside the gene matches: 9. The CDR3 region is CASSLVAGLHGDTQYF. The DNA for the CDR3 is TGTGCCAGCAGCTTAGTAGCGGGGTTACATGGGGATACGCAGTATTTT.

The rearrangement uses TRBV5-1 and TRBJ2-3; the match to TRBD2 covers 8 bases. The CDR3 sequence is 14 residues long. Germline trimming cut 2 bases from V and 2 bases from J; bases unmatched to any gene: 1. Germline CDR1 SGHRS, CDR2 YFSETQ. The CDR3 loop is CASSFSGNTDTQYF. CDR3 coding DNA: TGCGCCAGCAGCTTTAGCGGGAACACAGATACGCAGTATTTT.

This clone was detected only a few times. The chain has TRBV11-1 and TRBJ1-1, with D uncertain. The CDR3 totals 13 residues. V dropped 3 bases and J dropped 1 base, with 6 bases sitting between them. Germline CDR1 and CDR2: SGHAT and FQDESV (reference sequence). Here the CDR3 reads CASSLRQNTEAFF. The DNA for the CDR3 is TGTGCCAGCAGCTTGCGGCAGAACACTGAAGCTTTCTTT.

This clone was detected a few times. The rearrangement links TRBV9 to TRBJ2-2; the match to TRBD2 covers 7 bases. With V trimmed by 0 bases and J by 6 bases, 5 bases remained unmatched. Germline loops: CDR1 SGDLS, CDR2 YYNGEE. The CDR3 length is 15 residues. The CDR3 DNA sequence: TGTGCCAGCAGCGTAGCCCAGCGGGACGCCGGGGAGCTGTTTTTT. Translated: CASSVAQRDAGELFF.

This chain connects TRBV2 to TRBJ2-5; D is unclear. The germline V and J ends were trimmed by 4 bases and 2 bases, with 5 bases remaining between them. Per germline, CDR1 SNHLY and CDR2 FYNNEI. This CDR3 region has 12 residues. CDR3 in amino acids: CASSVRQETQYF. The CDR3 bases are TGTGCCAGCAGTGTCAGGCAAGAGACCCAGTACTTC.

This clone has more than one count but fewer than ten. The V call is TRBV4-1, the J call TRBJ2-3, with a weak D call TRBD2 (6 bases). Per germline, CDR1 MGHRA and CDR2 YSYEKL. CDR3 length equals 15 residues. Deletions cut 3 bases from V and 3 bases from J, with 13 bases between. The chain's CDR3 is CASSQMGLRTDTQYF. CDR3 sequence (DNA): TGCGCCAGCAGCCAGATGGGACTTAGAACAGATACGCAGTATTTT.

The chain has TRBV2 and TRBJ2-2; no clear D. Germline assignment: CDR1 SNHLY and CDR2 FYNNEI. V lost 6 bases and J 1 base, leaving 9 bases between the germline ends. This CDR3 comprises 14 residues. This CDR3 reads CASRPELNTGELFF. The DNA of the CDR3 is TGTGCCAGCAGGCCAGAATTGAACACCGGGGAGCTGTTTTTT.

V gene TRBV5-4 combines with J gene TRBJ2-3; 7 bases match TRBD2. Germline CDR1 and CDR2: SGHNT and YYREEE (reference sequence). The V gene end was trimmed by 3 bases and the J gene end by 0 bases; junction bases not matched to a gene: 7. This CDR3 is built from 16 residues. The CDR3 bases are TGTGCCAGCAGCTCCCAGACTAGCAGGAGCACAGATACGCAGTATTTT. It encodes CASSSQTSRSTDTQYF.

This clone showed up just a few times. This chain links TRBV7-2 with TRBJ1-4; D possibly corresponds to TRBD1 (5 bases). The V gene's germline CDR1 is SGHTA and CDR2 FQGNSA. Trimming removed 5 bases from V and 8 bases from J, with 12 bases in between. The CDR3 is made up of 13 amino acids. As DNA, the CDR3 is TGTGCCAGCAGCCCCCGACAGTTCGAAAAACTGTTTTTT. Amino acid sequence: CASSPRQFEKLFF.

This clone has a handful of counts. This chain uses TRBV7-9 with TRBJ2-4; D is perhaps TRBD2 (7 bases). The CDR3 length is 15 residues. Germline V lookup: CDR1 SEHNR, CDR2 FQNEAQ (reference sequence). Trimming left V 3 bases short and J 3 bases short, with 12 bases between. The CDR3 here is CASSFGGLGKNIQYF. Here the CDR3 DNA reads TGTGCCAGCAGCTTCGGGGGGCTTGGCAAAAACATTCAGTACTTC.

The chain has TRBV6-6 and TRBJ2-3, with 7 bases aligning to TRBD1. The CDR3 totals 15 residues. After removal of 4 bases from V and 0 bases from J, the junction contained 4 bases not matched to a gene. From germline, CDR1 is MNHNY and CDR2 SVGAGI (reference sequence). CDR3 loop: CASSSQGISTDTQYF. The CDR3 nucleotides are TGTGCCAGCAGTTCACAGGGGATAAGCACAGATACGCAGTATTTT.

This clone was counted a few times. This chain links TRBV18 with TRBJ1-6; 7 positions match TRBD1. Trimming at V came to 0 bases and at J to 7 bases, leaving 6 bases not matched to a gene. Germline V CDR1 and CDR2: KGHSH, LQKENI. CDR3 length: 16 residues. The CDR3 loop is CASSPPIGRGNSPLHF. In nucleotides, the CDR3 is TGTGCCAGCTCACCACCGATCGGCAGGGGGAATTCACCCCTCCACTTT.

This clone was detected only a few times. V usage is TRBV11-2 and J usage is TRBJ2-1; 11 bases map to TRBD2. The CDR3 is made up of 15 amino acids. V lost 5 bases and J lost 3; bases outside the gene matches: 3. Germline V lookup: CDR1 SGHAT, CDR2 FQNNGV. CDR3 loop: CASSTGTSGYNEQFF. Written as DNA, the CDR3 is TGTGCCAGCAGCACAGGGACTAGCGGCTACAATGAGCAGTTCTTC.